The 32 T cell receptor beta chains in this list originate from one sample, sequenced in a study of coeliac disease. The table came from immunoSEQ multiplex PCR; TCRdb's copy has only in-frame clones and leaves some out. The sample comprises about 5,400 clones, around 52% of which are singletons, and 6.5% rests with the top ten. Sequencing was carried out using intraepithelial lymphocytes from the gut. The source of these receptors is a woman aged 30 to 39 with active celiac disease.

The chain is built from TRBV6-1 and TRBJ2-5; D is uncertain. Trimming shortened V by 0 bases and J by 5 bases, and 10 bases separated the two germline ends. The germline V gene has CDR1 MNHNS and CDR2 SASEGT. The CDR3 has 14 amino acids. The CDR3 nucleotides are TGTGCCAGCAGTGAAGCAGGTTTGAGGGAGACCCAGTACTTC. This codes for CASSEAGLRETQYF.

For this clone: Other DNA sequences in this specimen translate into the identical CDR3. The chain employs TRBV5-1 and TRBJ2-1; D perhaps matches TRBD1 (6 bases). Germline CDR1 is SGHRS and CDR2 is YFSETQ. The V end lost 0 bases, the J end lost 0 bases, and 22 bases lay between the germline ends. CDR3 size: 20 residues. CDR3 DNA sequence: TGCGCCAGCAGCTTGGCCCCGGCAGGGGCGATGGGTAGCTCCTACAATGAGCAGTTCTTC. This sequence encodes CASSLAPAGAMGSSYNEQFF.

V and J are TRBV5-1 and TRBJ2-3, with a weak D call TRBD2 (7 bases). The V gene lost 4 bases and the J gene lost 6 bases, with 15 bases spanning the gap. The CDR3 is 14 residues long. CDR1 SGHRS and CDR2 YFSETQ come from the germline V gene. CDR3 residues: CASSPGGFWDTQYF. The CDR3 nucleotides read TGCGCCAGCAGCCCGGGGGGCTTCTGGGATACGCAGTATTTT.

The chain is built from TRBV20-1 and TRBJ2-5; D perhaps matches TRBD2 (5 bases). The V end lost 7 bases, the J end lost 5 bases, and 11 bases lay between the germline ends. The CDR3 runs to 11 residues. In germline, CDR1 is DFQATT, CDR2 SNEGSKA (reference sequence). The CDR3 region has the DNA TGCAGTGGAGGGAGTGCGGAGACCCAGTACTTC. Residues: CSGGSAETQYF.

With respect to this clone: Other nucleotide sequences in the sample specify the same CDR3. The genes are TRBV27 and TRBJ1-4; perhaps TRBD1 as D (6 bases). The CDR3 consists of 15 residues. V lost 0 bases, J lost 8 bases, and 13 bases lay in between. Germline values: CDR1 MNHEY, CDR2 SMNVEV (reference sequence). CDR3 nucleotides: TGTGCCAGCAGTTTATCGAACAGGGAAGGGGAAAAACTGTTTTTT. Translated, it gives CASSLSNREGEKLFF.

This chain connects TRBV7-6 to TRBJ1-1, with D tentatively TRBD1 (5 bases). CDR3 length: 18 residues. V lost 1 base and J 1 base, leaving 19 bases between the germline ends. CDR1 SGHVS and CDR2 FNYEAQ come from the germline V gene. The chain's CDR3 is CASSLVQTETLENTEAFF. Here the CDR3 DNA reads TGTGCCAGCAGCTTAGTTCAGACAGAGACCCTAGAGAACACTGAAGCTTTCTTT.

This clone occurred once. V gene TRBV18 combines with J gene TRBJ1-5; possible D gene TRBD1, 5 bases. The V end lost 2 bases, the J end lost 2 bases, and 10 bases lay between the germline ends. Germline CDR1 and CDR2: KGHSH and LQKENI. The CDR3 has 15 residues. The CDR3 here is CASSPMGLGNQPQHF. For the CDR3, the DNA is TGTGCCAGCTCACCAATGGGGCTCGGCAATCAGCCCCAGCATTTT.

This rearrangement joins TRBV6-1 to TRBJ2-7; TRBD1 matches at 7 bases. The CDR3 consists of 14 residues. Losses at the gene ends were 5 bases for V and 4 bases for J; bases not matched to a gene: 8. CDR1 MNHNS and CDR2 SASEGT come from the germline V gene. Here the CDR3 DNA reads TGTGCCAGCAGTCAAAGGACAGGTCAGTACGAGCAGTACTTC. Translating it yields CASSQRTGQYEQYF.

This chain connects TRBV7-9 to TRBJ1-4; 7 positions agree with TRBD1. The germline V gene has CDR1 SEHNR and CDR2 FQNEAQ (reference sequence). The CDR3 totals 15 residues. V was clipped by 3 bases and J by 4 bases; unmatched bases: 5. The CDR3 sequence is CASSFTGALNEKLFF. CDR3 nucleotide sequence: TGTGCCAGCAGCTTCACAGGGGCGCTTAATGAAAAACTGTTTTTT.

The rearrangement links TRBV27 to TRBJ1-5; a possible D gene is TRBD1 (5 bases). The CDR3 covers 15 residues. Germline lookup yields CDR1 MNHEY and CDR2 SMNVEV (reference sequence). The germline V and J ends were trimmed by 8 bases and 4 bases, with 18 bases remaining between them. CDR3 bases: TGTGCCAGCGGCGATCCCCCAGGGCGGAATCAGCCCCAGCATTTT. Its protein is CASGDPPGRNQPQHF.

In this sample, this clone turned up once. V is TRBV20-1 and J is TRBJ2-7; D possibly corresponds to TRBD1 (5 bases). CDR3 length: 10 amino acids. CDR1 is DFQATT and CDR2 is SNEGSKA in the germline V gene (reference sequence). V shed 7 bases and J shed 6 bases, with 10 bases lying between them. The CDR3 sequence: CSVSRGEQYF. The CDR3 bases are TGCAGTGTGAGTAGGGGCGAGCAGTACTTC.

The CDR3 nucleotides are TGTGCCAGCAGCTTCTCGGCAGGGGGGAACAATGAGCAGTTCTTC. Amino acid sequence: CASSFSAGGNNEQFF. The rearrangement links TRBV9 to TRBJ2-1, with D maybe TRBD1 (7 bases). Trimming removed 4 bases at V and 5 bases at J, with 16 bases between. This CDR3 region has 15 residues. Germline V gene sequence: CDR1 SGDLS, CDR2 YYNGEE.

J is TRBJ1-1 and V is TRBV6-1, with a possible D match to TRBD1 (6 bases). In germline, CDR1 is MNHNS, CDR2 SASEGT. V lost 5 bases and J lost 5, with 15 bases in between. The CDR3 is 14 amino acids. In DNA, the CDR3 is TGTGCCAGCAGTAGTCACAGGGTGAGAACTGAAGCTTTCTTT. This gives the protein CASSSHRVRTEAFF.

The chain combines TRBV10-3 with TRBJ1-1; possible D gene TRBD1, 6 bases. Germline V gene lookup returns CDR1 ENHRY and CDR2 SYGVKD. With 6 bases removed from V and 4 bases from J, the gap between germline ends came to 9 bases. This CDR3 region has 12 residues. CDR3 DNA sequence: TGTGCCATCAGGGTACAGGGCACTGAAGCTTTCTTT. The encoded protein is CAIRVQGTEAFF.

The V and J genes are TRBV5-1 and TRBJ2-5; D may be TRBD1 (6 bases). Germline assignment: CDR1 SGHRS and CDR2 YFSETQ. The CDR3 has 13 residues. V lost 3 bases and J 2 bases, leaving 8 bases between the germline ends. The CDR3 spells CASSSQGQETQYF. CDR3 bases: TGCGCCAGCAGCTCACAGGGACAAGAGACCCAGTACTTC.

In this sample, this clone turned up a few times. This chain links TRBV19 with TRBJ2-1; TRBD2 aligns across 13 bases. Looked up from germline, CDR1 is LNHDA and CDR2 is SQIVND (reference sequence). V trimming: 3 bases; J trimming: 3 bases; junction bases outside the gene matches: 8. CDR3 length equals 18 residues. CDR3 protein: CASSIRRLAGGHYNEQFF. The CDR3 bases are TGTGCCAGTAGTATCCGAAGACTAGCGGGGGGACACTACAATGAGCAGTTCTTC.

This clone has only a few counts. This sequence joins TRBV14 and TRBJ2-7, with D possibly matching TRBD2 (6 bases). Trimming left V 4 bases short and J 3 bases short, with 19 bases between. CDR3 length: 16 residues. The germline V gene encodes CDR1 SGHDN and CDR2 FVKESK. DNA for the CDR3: TGTGCCAGCAGCCCCCGGGGAGGATCTTTGCACTACGAGCAGTACTTC. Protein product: CASSPRGGSLHYEQYF.

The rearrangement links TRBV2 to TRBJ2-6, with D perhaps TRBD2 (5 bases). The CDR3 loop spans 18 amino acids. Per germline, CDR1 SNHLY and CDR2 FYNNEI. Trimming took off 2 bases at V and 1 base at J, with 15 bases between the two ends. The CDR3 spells CASSELRGQFSGANVLTF. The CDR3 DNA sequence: TGTGCCAGCAGTGAATTGAGAGGGCAGTTTTCTGGGGCCAACGTCCTGACTTTC.

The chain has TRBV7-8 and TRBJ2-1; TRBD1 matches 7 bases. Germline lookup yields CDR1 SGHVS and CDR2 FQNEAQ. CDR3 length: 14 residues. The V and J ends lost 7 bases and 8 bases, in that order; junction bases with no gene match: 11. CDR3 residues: CASTFGQGVYEQFF. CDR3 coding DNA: TGTGCCAGCACCTTCGGGCAGGGGGTCTATGAGCAGTTCTTC. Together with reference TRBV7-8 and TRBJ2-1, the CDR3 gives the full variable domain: GAGVSQSPRYKVAKRGQDVALRCDPISGHVSLFWYQQALGQGPEFLTYFQNEAQLDKSGLPSDRFFAERPEGSVSTLKIQRTQQEDSAVYLCASTFGQGVYEQFFGPGTRLTVL.

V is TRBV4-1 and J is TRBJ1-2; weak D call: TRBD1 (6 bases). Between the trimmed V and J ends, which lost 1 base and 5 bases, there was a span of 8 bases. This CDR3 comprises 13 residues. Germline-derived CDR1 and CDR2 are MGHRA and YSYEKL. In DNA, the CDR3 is TGCGCCAGCAGCCAAGGAGGGGGATATGGCTACACCTTC. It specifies CASSQGGGYGYTF.

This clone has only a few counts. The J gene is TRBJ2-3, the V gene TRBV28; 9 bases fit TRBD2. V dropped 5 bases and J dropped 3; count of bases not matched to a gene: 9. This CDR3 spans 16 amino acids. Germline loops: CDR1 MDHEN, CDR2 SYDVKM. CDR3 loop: CASSISGGVRTDTQYF. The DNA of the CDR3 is TGTGCCAGCAGTATTAGCGGGGGAGTTCGAACAGATACGCAGTATTTT.

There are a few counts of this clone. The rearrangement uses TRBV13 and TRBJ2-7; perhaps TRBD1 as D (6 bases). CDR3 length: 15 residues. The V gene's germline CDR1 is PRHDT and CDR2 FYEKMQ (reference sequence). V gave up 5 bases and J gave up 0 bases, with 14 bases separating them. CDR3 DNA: TGTGCCAGCAGCCCCGGGACACGAAGCTCCTACGAGCAGTACTTC. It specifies CASSPGTRSSYEQYF.

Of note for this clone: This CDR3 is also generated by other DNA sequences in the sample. The CDR3 nucleotides read TGCAGCGTTGTCTGGGTACAGGGGGATCAAGAGACCCAGTACTTC. Protein product: CSVVWVQGDQETQYF. The chain joins TRBV29-1 to TRBJ2-5; 8 bases align to TRBD1. Trimming removed 4 bases from V and 2 bases from J; junction bases left unmatched: 9. The germline CDR1 and CDR2 sequences are SQVTM and ANQGSEA. The CDR3 is 15 residues long.

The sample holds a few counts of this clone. The CDR3 here is CASSLSTGDVGDYEQYF. CDR3 DNA sequence: TGTGCCAGCAGTCTCTCCACAGGGGACGTCGGGGACTACGAGCAGTACTTC. The chain has TRBV27 and TRBJ2-7, with 7 bases lining up with TRBD1. This CDR3 spans 17 amino acids. Germline-derived CDR1 and CDR2 are MNHEY and SMNVEV (reference sequence). V dropped 5 bases and J dropped 3; count of bases not matched to a gene: 16.

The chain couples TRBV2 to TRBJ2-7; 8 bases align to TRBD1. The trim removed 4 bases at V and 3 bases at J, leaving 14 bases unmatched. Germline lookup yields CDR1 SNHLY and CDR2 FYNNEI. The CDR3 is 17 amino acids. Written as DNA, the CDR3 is TGTGCCAGCAGTGTTTCGATTCGGGGACAGGAGGTCTACGAGCAGTACTTC. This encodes CASSVSIRGQEVYEQYF.

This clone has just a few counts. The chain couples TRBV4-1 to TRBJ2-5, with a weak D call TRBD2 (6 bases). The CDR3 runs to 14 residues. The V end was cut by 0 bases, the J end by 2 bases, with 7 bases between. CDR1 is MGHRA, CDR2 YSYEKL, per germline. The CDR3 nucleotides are TGCGCCAGCAGCCAAGACCGGGGGCAAGAGACCCAGTACTTC. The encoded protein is CASSQDRGQETQYF.

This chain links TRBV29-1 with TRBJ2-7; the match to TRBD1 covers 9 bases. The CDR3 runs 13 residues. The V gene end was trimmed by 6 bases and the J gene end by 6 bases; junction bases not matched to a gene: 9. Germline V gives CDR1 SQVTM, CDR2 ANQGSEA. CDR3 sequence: CSVSLGTGFEQYF. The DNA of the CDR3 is TGCAGCGTATCTCTAGGGACAGGGTTCGAGCAGTACTTC.

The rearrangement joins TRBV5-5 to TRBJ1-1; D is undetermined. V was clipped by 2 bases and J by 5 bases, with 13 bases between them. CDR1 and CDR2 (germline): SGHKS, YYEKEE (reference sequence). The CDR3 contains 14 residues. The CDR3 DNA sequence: TGTGCCAGCAGCTTCGGTTCCGAGAGGACTGAAGCTTTCTTT. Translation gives CASSFGSERTEAFF.

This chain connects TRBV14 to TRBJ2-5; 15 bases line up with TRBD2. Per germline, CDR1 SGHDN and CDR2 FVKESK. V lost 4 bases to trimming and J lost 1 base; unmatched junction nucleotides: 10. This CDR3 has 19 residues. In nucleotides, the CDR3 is TGTGCCAGCAGCCGCCGCTATGGGACTAGCGGGGGGACCCAAGAGACCCAGTACTTC. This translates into CASSRRYGTSGGTQETQYF.

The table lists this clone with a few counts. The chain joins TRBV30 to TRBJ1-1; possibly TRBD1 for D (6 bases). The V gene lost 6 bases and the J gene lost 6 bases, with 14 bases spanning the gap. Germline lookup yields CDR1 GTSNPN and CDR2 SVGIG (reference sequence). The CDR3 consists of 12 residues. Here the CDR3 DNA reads TGTGCCTGTACAGGGAATGGCGCTGAAGCTTTCTTT. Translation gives CACTGNGAEAFF.

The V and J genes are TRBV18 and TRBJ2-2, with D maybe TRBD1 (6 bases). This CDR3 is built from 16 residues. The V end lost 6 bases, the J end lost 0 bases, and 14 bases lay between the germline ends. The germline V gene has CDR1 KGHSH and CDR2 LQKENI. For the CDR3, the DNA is TGTGCCAGCTCTCTAGCCGGGACAACGAACACCGGGGAGCTGTTTTTT. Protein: CASSLAGTTNTGELFF.

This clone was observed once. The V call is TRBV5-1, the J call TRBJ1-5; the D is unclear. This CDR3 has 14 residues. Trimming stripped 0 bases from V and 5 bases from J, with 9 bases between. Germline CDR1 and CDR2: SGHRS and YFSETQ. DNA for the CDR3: TGCGCCAGCAGCTTGGACGGGTTAGATCAGCCCCAGCATTTT. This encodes CASSLDGLDQPQHF.